This TCR beta chain came from a study of cytomegalovirus exposure and HLA in healthy donors. Findings of the study overall: Information on immune exposure was restricted to one variable (CMV serostatus). Earlier analysis looked at TCR beta V segments, and most were productive about 90% or about 30% of the time.

Germline lookup yields CDR1 MGHDK and CDR2 SYGVNS. V was clipped by 6 bases and J by 2 bases, with 7 bases between them. This CDR3 has 12 amino acids. 13 Jbeta primers and 60 Vbeta primers were used for the PCR. Generated by immunoSEQ multiplex PCR, the TCRdb table keeps only in-frame clones and is missing some. The sample has about 100,000 clones, 60% to 80% seen once; the top ten hold roughly 19%. A note on this clone: Its antigen is not identified.

What was sequenced was PBMCs. This sequence joins TRBV25-1 and TRBJ1-2; a possible D gene is TRBD1 (5 bases). The sequence derives from a woman between 55 and 75 years old in good health and CMV-seropositive. CDR3 loop: CASRQENYGYTF. Here the CDR3 DNA reads TGTGCCAGCAGACAGGAAAACTATGGCTACACCTTC.